These T cell receptor beta chains were read from a single sample in a study of blood T cell repertoires in COVID-19. Sequencing used immunoSEQ multiplex PCR; TCRdb keeps in-frame clones, though not all of them. The table records about 100,000 clones, 85% to 90% of them present only once. The sequencing sample was made of peripheral blood. The receptors stem from a woman aged 80 or over with acute or convalescent COVID-19. CDR3s include the opening cysteine and the closing phenylalanine or tryptophan. The order of the fields is CDR3 protein, CDR3 DNA, V gene, clone size, J gene, D gene. The D gene is left open where the match is weak. Clone size is not always given. Where it is, it says once, few, many or a class for expanded clones.

CDR3 protein: CASSLGYRVHNEQFF
CDR3 DNA: TGCGCCAGCAGCCTCGGTTACAGGGTTCACAATGAGCAGTTCTTC
V gene: TRBV4-3
clone size: -
J gene: TRBJ2-1
D gene: -

CDR3 protein: CASSRLEATLGFF
CDR3 DNA: TGTGCCAGCAGCCGTCTGGAGGCGACTCTGGGTTTCTTC
V gene: TRBV28
clone size: -
J gene: TRBJ2-7
D gene: -

CDR3 protein: CAWTRTDSYEQYF
CDR3 DNA: TGTGCCTGGACGCGGACAGATTCCTACGAGCAGTACTTC
V gene: TRBV30
clone size: -
J gene: TRBJ2-7
D gene: -

CDR3 protein: CASSQGTGTLAEKLFF
CDR3 DNA: TGCGCCAGCAGCCAGGGTACCGGGACATTGGCCGAAAAACTGTTTTTT
V gene: TRBV4-1
clone size: -
J gene: TRBJ1-4
D gene: -

CDR3 protein: CAAGGDSNQPQHF
CDR3 DNA: TGTGCCGCGGGGGGGGATAGCAATCAGCCCCAGCATTTT
V gene: TRBV24-1
clone size: once
J gene: TRBJ1-5
D gene: -

CDR3 protein: CASSRQGWGNTGELFF
CDR3 DNA: TGCGCCAGCAGCAGACAGGGTTGGGGGAACACCGGGGAGCTGTTTTTT
V gene: TRBV5-1
clone size: -
J gene: TRBJ2-2
D gene: TRBD1

CDR3 protein: CASSVRVGKASGANVLTF
CDR3 DNA: TGTGCCAGCAGCGTGAGGGTCGGCAAAGCCTCTGGGGCCAACGTCCTGACTTTC
V gene: TRBV9
clone size: -
J gene: TRBJ2-6
D gene: -

CDR3 protein: CASSLAGLHTEAFF
CDR3 DNA: TGTGCCAGCAGCTTAGCGGGGCTGCACACTGAAGCTTTCTTT
V gene: TRBV7-9
clone size: -
J gene: TRBJ1-1
D gene: -

CDR3 protein: CASSNSGSGTSTDTQYF
CDR3 DNA: TGCGCCAGCAGTAACTCCGGGTCCGGGACTAGCACAGATACGCAGTATTTT
V gene: TRBV4-1
clone size: -
J gene: TRBJ2-3
D gene: -

CDR3 protein: CASSSPKTGSSYNSPLHF
CDR3 DNA: TGTGCCAGCAGTTCCCCGAAAACAGGGAGCTCCTATAATTCACCCCTCCACTTT
V gene: TRBV27
clone size: -
J gene: TRBJ1-6
D gene: -

CDR3 protein: CAWSPSGNQPQHF
CDR3 DNA: TGTGCCTGGAGTCCTTCAGGGAATCAGCCCCAGCATTTT
V gene: TRBV30
clone size: -
J gene: TRBJ1-5
D gene: -

CDR3 protein: CASSFSRNYGYTF
CDR3 DNA: TGCGCCAGCAGCTTTTCTAGAAACTATGGCTACACCTTC
V gene: TRBV5-1
clone size: -
J gene: TRBJ1-2
D gene: -

CDR3 protein: CATSLSILGTDTQYF
CDR3 DNA: TGTGCCACCAGCTTGTCAATACTAGGCACAGATACGCAGTATTTT
V gene: TRBV15
clone size: -
J gene: TRBJ2-3
D gene: -

CDR3 protein: CSAGTSGSF
CDR3 DNA: TGCAGTGCCGGGACTAGCGGCTCCTTC
V gene: TRBV20-1
clone size: -
J gene: TRBJ2-7
D gene: TRBD2

CDR3 protein: CASSYSSVNNSPLHF
CDR3 DNA: TGTGCCAGCAGTTACTCGTCGGTTAATAATTCACCCCTCCACTTT
V gene: TRBV6-5
clone size: -
J gene: TRBJ1-6
D gene: -

CDR3 protein: CASGLGATGELFF
CDR3 DNA: TGTGCTAGTGGTTTGGGCGCTACGGGGGAGCTGTTTTTT
V gene: TRBV12-5
clone size: -
J gene: TRBJ2-2
D gene: -

CDR3 protein: CASSPDRDYGYTF
CDR3 DNA: TGTGCCAGCTCACCGGACAGAGACTATGGCTACACCTTC
V gene: TRBV18
clone size: -
J gene: TRBJ1-2
D gene: -

CDR3 protein: CASSLVGTGTYEQYF
CDR3 DNA: TGTGCCAGCAGCTTAGTTGGGACAGGGACCTACGAGCAGTACTTC
V gene: TRBV7-8
clone size: -
J gene: TRBJ2-7
D gene: TRBD1

CDR3 protein: CASSQVYRGNYGYTF
CDR3 DNA: TGTGCCAGCAGCCAAGTATACAGGGGGAACTATGGCTACACCTTC
V gene: TRBV3-1/TRBV3-2
clone size: -
J gene: TRBJ1-2
D gene: TRBD1

CDR3 protein: CASSLGTASTDTQYF
CDR3 DNA: TGTGCCAGCAGCTTAGGTACAGCTAGCACAGATACGCAGTATTTT
V gene: TRBV7-9
clone size: -
J gene: TRBJ2-3
D gene: -

CDR3 protein: CASIDRGMNTEAFF
CDR3 DNA: TGTGCCAGCATAGACAGGGGAATGAACACTGAAGCTTTCTTT
V gene: TRBV2
clone size: -
J gene: TRBJ1-1
D gene: TRBD1

CDR3 protein: CATGTLLRYEQYF
CDR3 DNA: TGTGCCACCGGGACACTCCTTAGGTACGAGCAGTACTTC
V gene: TRBV10-3
clone size: once
J gene: TRBJ2-7
D gene: -

CDR3 protein: CASSHISLAGVHEQYF
CDR3 DNA: TGTGCCAGCAGCCACATAAGCCTAGCGGGGGTCCACGAGCAGTACTTC
V gene: TRBV3-1/TRBV3-2
clone size: -
J gene: TRBJ2-7
D gene: TRBD2

CDR3 protein: CASNPSPDRGYEQYF
CDR3 DNA: TGTGCCAGCAATCCTTCCCCTGACAGGGGATACGAGCAGTACTTC
V gene: TRBV5-6
clone size: -
J gene: TRBJ2-7
D gene: TRBD1

CDR3 protein: CASSSLNRQGYNSPLHF
CDR3 DNA: TGTGCCAGCAGTTCCCTCAACCGTCAGGGGTATAATTCACCCCTCCACTTT
V gene: TRBV6-2/TRBV6-3
clone size: once
J gene: TRBJ1-6
D gene: -

CDR3 protein: CASSRATGGNSYNEQFF
CDR3 DNA: TGTGCCAGCAGCCGGGCGACAGGGGGGAACTCCTACAATGAGCAGTTCTTC
V gene: TRBV7-6
clone size: -
J gene: TRBJ2-1
D gene: TRBD1

CDR3 protein: CASSLLAADTQYF
CDR3 DNA: TGTGCCAGCAGCCTCCTAGCAGCGGATACGCAGTATTTT
V gene: TRBV2
clone size: -
J gene: TRBJ2-3
D gene: -

CDR3 protein: CASSSRPQGAMETQYF
CDR3 DNA: TGTGCCAGCAGCTCCCGTCCACAGGGGGCCATGGAGACCCAGTACTTC
V gene: TRBV7-9
clone size: once
J gene: TRBJ2-5
D gene: TRBD1

CDR3 protein: CASSSRPGNTEAFF
CDR3 DNA: TGTGCCAGCAGCTCTCGACCGGGGAACACTGAAGCTTTCTTT
V gene: TRBV9
clone size: -
J gene: TRBJ1-1
D gene: -

CDR3 protein: CASSLDRDQPQHF
CDR3 DNA: TGTGCCAGCAGCTTGGACAGAGATCAGCCCCAGCATTTT
V gene: TRBV5-6
clone size: few
J gene: TRBJ1-5
D gene: -

CDR3 protein: CASSLGGTTPNYGYTF
CDR3 DNA: TGTGCCAGCAGTTTGGGGGGAACGACACCTAACTATGGCTACACCTTC
V gene: TRBV6-8
clone size: -
J gene: TRBJ1-2
D gene: -

CDR3 protein: CAWSVNPTEAFF
CDR3 DNA: TGTGCCTGGAGTGTTAATCCCACTGAAGCTTTCTTT
V gene: TRBV30
clone size: -
J gene: TRBJ1-1
D gene: -

CDR3 protein: CAWTRGSGNTIYF
CDR3 DNA: TGTGCCTGGACACGGGGCTCTGGAAACACCATATATTTT
V gene: TRBV30
clone size: -
J gene: TRBJ1-3
D gene: -

CDR3 protein: CASRGHQEKLFF
CDR3 DNA: TGTGCCAGCAGGGGACACCAGGAAAAACTGTTTTTT
V gene: TRBV6-5
clone size: -
J gene: TRBJ1-4
D gene: -

CDR3 protein: CASRDRGMNTEAFF
CDR3 DNA: TGTGCCAGCAGGGATCGGGGAATGAACACTGAAGCTTTCTTT
V gene: TRBV5-4
clone size: -
J gene: TRBJ1-1
D gene: -

CDR3 protein: CASSSRGHQPQHF
CDR3 DNA: TGTGCCAGCAGTAGCAGGGGGCACCAGCCCCAGCATTTT
V gene: TRBV27
clone size: -
J gene: TRBJ1-5
D gene: TRBD1

CDR3 protein: CASSLRDRFAEAFF
CDR3 DNA: TGTGCCAGCAGCCTCCGGGACAGGTTCGCTGAAGCTTTCTTT
V gene: TRBV14
clone size: -
J gene: TRBJ1-1
D gene: TRBD1

CDR3 protein: CASSRTGQNEKLFF
CDR3 DNA: TGTGCCAGCAGTCGGACAGGGCAAAATGAAAAACTGTTTTTT
V gene: TRBV2
clone size: -
J gene: TRBJ1-4
D gene: TRBD1

CDR3 protein: CASSRVGTGNNGYTF
CDR3 DNA: TGTGCCAGCAGCCGAGTAGGGACAGGAAATAATGGCTACACCTTC
V gene: TRBV9
clone size: -
J gene: TRBJ1-2
D gene: TRBD1

CDR3 protein: CASSLGWRGTEAFF
CDR3 DNA: TGTGCCAGCAGCTTGGGATGGCGGGGCACTGAAGCTTTCTTT
V gene: TRBV5-5
clone size: -
J gene: TRBJ1-1
D gene: -

CDR3 protein: CASRRDTSGGYTF
CDR3 DNA: TGTGCCAGCAGGAGGGATACAAGCGGGGGCTACACCTTC
V gene: TRBV2
clone size: -
J gene: TRBJ1-2
D gene: -

CDR3 protein: CASNGQAGQPQHF
CDR3 DNA: TGTGCCAGCAACGGACAGGCGGGTCAGCCCCAGCATTTT
V gene: TRBV6-5
clone size: few
J gene: TRBJ1-5
D gene: TRBD1

CDR3 protein: CASSLAFQGKETQYF
CDR3 DNA: TGTGCCAGCAGCTTGGCATTCCAGGGGAAAGAGACCCAGTACTTC
V gene: TRBV5-8
clone size: once
J gene: TRBJ2-5
D gene: -

CDR3 protein: CASSRGGLNYRAQYF
CDR3 DNA: TGTGCCAGCAGCCGGGGGGGCCTCAATTATCGGGCGCAGTATTTT
V gene: TRBV7-9
clone size: -
J gene: TRBJ2-3
D gene: TRBD2

CDR3 protein: CAIKERAPDTEAFF
CDR3 DNA: TGTGCCATCAAAGAGCGGGCCCCGGACACTGAAGCTTTCTTT
V gene: TRBV10-3
clone size: -
J gene: TRBJ1-1
D gene: -

CDR3 protein: CASSLDVGNYEQYF
CDR3 DNA: TGTGCCAGCAGCTTAGACGTCGGGAACTACGAGCAGTACTTC
V gene: TRBV7-9
clone size: -
J gene: TRBJ2-7
D gene: -

CDR3 protein: CASRFTGNMNTEAFF
CDR3 DNA: TGCGCCAGCAGATTTACAGGGAACATGAACACTGAAGCTTTCTTT
V gene: TRBV5-1
clone size: -
J gene: TRBJ1-1
D gene: -